Presented here are 11 T cell receptor beta chains from one specimen sequenced in a study of T cells after yellow fever vaccination. TCRdb redid the calling of the 5' RACE reads with MiXCR, one entry per CDR3 protein. This table holds hundreds of thousands of distinct CDR3 sequences, about 12% found once. Sequences were derived from PBMCs, sampled on the day of the yellow fever booster vaccination. All receptors derive from a man aged 25-45 years who received the YFV17D yellow fever vaccine.

There are a few counts of this clonotype. The V and J genes are TRBV7-2 and TRBJ2-3; the match to TRBD2 covers 10 bases. CDR3 length: 16 amino acids. V lost 5 bases and J lost 1; bases outside the gene matches: 6. Germline V CDR1 and CDR2: SGHTA, FQGNSA. The CDR3, as DNA: TGTGCCAGCAGCAGTAGGACTAGCGGACGCACAGATACGCAGTATTTT. The encoded protein is CASSSRTSGRTDTQYF.

The chain recombines TRBV20-1 with TRBJ2-7; D ambiguous. There are 11 residues in the CDR3. Germline V gene data show CDR1 as DFQATT and CDR2 as SNEGSKA (reference sequence). The V end was cut by 3 bases, the J end by 6 bases, with 9 bases between. The DNA for the CDR3 is TGCAGTGCTAGTTTGGTCTCCGAGCAGTACTTC. Translated: CSASLVSEQYF.

This clonotype was recorded a few times. This chain links TRBV19 with TRBJ2-3; TRBD2 aligns across 9 bases. Germline V gene lookup returns CDR1 LNHDA and CDR2 SQIVND (reference sequence). The CDR3 has 16 amino acids. The junction had 14 bases not matched to a gene; V was cut back by 9 bases and J by 4 bases. This chain's CDR3 is CASRPRLADLPDTQYF. DNA for the CDR3: TGTGCCAGCCGCCCCCGACTAGCGGACCTGCCAGATACGCAGTATTTT.

The chain carries TRBV10-3 and TRBJ2-7; TRBD1 matches at 10 bases. V shed 6 bases, J shed 7 bases, and the junction held 9 bases outside the gene matches. Per the germline V gene, CDR1 is ENHRY and CDR2 is SYGVKD. This CDR3 spans 14 amino acids. The CDR3 loop reads CAISPGQGLWEQYF. The CDR3, as DNA: TGTGCCATCAGCCCGGGACAGGGGTTGTGGGAGCAGTACTTC.

V usage is TRBV9 and J usage is TRBJ2-3; TRBD2 is a possible D gene (6 bases). CDR3 length equals 18 residues. CDR1 SGDLS and CDR2 YYNGEE come from the germline V gene. Trimming took off 1 base at V and 3 bases at J, with 21 bases between the two ends. CDR3 loop: CASSVLSGGEHLTDTQYF. The CDR3 DNA sequence: TGTGCCAGCAGCGTACTCAGCGGAGGGGAACATCTTACAGATACGCAGTATTTT.

This clonotype was observed a handful of times. The V call is TRBV29-1, the J call TRBJ2-7, with TRBD2 identical over 7 bases. Germline lookup yields CDR1 SQVTM and CDR2 ANQGSEA. The length of the CDR3 is 13 residues. With 5 bases clipped from V and 3 bases from J, the junction kept 7 bases outside the gene matches. This chain's CDR3 is CSVYSGLNYEQYF. CDR3 nucleotides: TGCAGCGTTTATAGCGGGCTTAACTACGAGCAGTACTTC.

This clonotype came up a few times. The rearrangement joins TRBV6-2 or TRBV6-3 to TRBJ2-1, with a possible D match to TRBD1 (6 bases). The germline gives CDR1 MNHEY, CDR2 SVGEGT. Trimming shortened V by 5 bases and J by 2 bases, and 16 bases separated the two germline ends. This CDR3 is 16 amino acids long. CDR3 nucleotide sequence: TGTGCCAGCAGTCTCAGGGGCTCCGGGGCCTACAATGAGCAGTTCTTC. It codes for CASSLRGSGAYNEQFF.

This clonotype was seen a handful of times. J is TRBJ1-2 and V is TRBV6-5; D ambiguous. There are 14 residues in the CDR3. Germline loops: CDR1 MNHEY, CDR2 SVGAGI. V shed 6 bases and J shed 3 bases, with 14 bases lying between them. CDR3 DNA: TGTGCCAGCAGGTCACTCGACAACTACTATGGCTACACCTTC. Translated, it gives CASRSLDNYYGYTF.

This clonotype occurred many times. The rearrangement uses TRBV20-1 and TRBJ2-7; D possibly corresponds to TRBD1 (6 bases). CDR3 size: 15 residues. Germline CDR1 reads DFQATT; CDR2 reads SNEGSKA (reference sequence). V was shortened by 3 bases and J by 5 bases, with 20 bases between the two germline ends. The CDR3, as DNA: TGCAGTGCTAGGATGGCGGCTCAGGGGAGTCACGAGCAGTACTTC. Protein sequence: CSARMAAQGSHEQYF.

The chain joins TRBV29-1 to TRBJ2-7; TRBD2 matches 9 bases. The CDR3 is 16 residues long. V was clipped by 3 bases and J by 0 bases; unmatched bases: 9. CDR1 and CDR2 from the germline V gene are SQVTM and ANQGSEA. DNA for the CDR3: TGCAGCGTTGAGGCCTTGGGTAGCGGGAGCTCCTACGAGCAGTACTTC. It encodes CSVEALGSGSSYEQYF.

V usage is TRBV19 and J usage is TRBJ1-5, with TRBD1 matching over 8 bases. J gave up 7 bases and V 6 bases, and 8 bases lay outside the gene matches. Per the germline V gene, CDR1 is LNHDA and CDR2 is SQIVND (reference sequence). CDR3 length: 14 residues. The CDR3 DNA reads as TGTGCCAGTAGCCTCGACAGGGGAAGGCAGCCCCAGCATTTT. This translates into CASSLDRGRQPQHF.